The next 21 T cell receptor beta chains were all read from a single sample in a study of Ad26.COV2.S vaccination and SARS-CoV-2 variants. The treatment: roughly 18 received Ad26.COV2.S at low or high dose, single or two shots; about 5 received placebo; per-sample allocation not given. Collection of the samples took place on day 63 after the first injection of vaccine or placebo. Produced via immunoSEQ multiplex PCR; TCRdb's table is partial and in-frame only. Of more than 400,000 clones in the sample, around 91% were seen once. The source was peripheral blood, collected in a trial of Ad26.COV2.S vaccine versus placebo. The receptor set was obtained from a person aged 18-60 years who received the Ad26.COV2.S COVID-19 vaccine or a placebo.

The gene calls are TRBV2 and TRBJ2-1; 9 nucleotides match TRBD1. Germline CDR1 is SNHLY and CDR2 is FYNNEI. J was trimmed by 9 bases and V by 9 bases; bases with no gene match: 12. The CDR3 extends over 14 amino acids. Written as DNA, the CDR3 is TGTGCCAGTCATACCGGGACAGGGTCCTTTGAGCAGTTCTTC. Its translation is CASHTGTGSFEQFF.

The chain links TRBV5-4 to TRBJ2-5; no clear D. Germline CDR1 SGHNT, CDR2 YYREEE (reference sequence). Between the trimmed V and J ends, which lost 3 bases and 0 bases, there was a span of 12 bases. This CDR3 comprises 15 residues. Here the CDR3 reads CASSSGPTYQETQYF. CDR3 sequence (DNA): TGTGCCAGCAGCTCCGGACCGACGTACCAAGAGACCCAGTACTTC.

The chain links TRBV2 to TRBJ2-2, with TRBD2 matching 11 bases. Losses at the gene ends were 8 bases for V and 5 bases for J; bases not matched to a gene: 4. The CDR3 is made up of 14 amino acids. The germline gives CDR1 SNHLY, CDR2 FYNNEI. CDR3 loop: CASGWTSGTGELFF. The CDR3 bases are TGTGCCAGCGGCTGGACTAGCGGGACCGGGGAGCTGTTTTTT. Based on the CDR3 plus reference TRBV2 and TRBJ2-2, the full variable domain is EPEVTQTPSHQVTQMGQEVILRCVPISNHLYFYWYRQILGQKVEFLVSFYNNEISEKSEIFDDQFSVERPDGSNFTLKIRSTKLEDSAMYFCASGWTSGTGELFFGEGSRLTVL.

The chain joins TRBV5-1 to TRBJ2-5; 8 positions match TRBD2. This CDR3 has 14 amino acids. Germline loops: CDR1 SGHRS, CDR2 YFSETQ. The J segment lost 7 bases and the V segment lost 6 bases, leaving 11 bases of the junction unmatched. The CDR3 loop is CASKHGRAVGTQYF. Written as DNA, the CDR3 is TGCGCCAGCAAACACGGGAGGGCCGTGGGGACCCAGTACTTC.

The J gene is TRBJ2-3, the V gene TRBV7-6, with 12 bases identical to TRBD1. The CDR3 extends over 15 amino acids. The V gene's germline CDR1 is SGHVS and CDR2 FNYEAQ. The V gene end was trimmed by 5 bases and the J gene end by 5 bases; junction bases not matched to a gene: 5. CDR3 sequence (DNA): TGTGCCAGCAGCCCCGGGACAGGGGGCCGAGATACGCAGTATTTT. Protein: CASSPGTGGRDTQYF.

This clone occurred once. The chain couples TRBV23-1 to TRBJ1-2; possible D gene TRBD1, 6 bases. TRBV23-1 is filed as an ORF, its function uncertain. The CDR3 runs 13 residues. The V and J ends lost 9 bases and 4 bases respectively, with 15 bases between them. The CDR3 DNA follows: TGCGCCAGGTCAGGGGCGGAGGGCTATGGCTACACCTTC. Translated, it gives CARSGAEGYGYTF.

The chain combines TRBV3-1 (or the pseudogene TRBV3-2) with TRBJ2-1, with 7 bases matching TRBD1. The J segment lost 4 bases and the V segment lost 0 bases, leaving 3 bases of the junction unmatched. This CDR3 region has 15 residues. Germline assignment: CDR1 LGHDT and CDR2 YNNKEL (reference sequence). The CDR3 sequence is CASSQDWDSYNEQFF. The CDR3 DNA reads TGTGCCAGCAGCCAAGATTGGGACAGTTACAATGAGCAGTTCTTC.

The genes are TRBV6-2 or TRBV6-3 and TRBJ2-7, with D possibly TRBD1 on 5 matching bases. The germline V and J ends were trimmed by 4 bases and 3 bases, with 13 bases remaining between them. Germline V gene sequence: CDR1 MNHEY, CDR2 SVGEGT. The CDR3 runs 14 residues. CDR3 nucleotides: TGTGCCAGCAGTTGGACATCCGGAGTCTACGAGCAGTACTTC. Encoded protein: CASSWTSGVYEQYF.

This rearrangement joins TRBV3-1 (or the pseudogene TRBV3-2) to TRBJ1-2; D gene unclear. V was cut by 1 base and J by 4 bases, with 13 bases left in between. The CDR3 totals 15 residues. The germline CDR1 and CDR2 sequences are LGHDT and YNNKEL (reference sequence). The CDR3 loop is CASSQVSGAGYGYTF. The CDR3 region has the DNA TGTGCCAGCAGCCAAGTGAGTGGAGCGGGCTATGGCTACACCTTC.

The count of this clone is one. The genes are TRBV6-5 and TRBJ2-3, with D perhaps given as TRBD1 or TRBD2 (5 bases each). Germline V CDR1 and CDR2: MNHEY, SVGAGI. The germline V and J ends were trimmed by 6 bases and 8 bases, with 15 bases remaining between them. The CDR3 totals 13 residues. The CDR3: CASSYPGPGTQYF. The CDR3 DNA sequence: TGTGCCAGCAGCTACCCGGGACCCGGTACGCAGTATTTT.

This chain joins TRBV27 and TRBJ2-7; D not resolved. V lost 4 bases to trimming and J lost 9 bases, with 13 bases between them. Germline lookup yields CDR1 MNHEY and CDR2 SMNVEV (reference sequence). The CDR3 loop spans 12 amino acids. The CDR3: CASSSSGIGQYF. The CDR3, as DNA: TGTGCCAGCAGTTCCTCTGGGATTGGGCAGTACTTC.

The rearrangement uses TRBV5-1 and TRBJ2-7; 9 nucleotides agree with TRBD1. The germline CDR1 and CDR2 sequences are SGHRS and YFSETQ. The CDR3 totals 15 residues. The ends lost 5 bases at V and 5 bases at J; junction bases unmatched: 11. The CDR3 DNA reads as TGCGCCAGCAGTCTATCGGACAGGGGCCGCCACGAGCAGTACTTC. It yields the protein CASSLSDRGRHEQYF.

This chain connects TRBV2 to TRBJ1-2, with D perhaps TRBD1 (5 bases). The V gene's germline CDR1 is SNHLY and CDR2 FYNNEI. The V end lost 2 bases, the J end lost 4 bases, and 11 bases lay between the germline ends. The CDR3 totals 14 residues. The CDR3 protein is CASSEYQGLYGYTF. The CDR3 DNA sequence: TGTGCCAGCAGTGAATACCAGGGACTCTATGGCTACACCTTC.

The chain has TRBV7-3 and TRBJ2-1; tentative D call: TRBD2 (5 bases). V lost 2 bases and J lost 0, with 11 bases in between. Germline assignment: CDR1 SGHTA and CDR2 FQGTGA. The CDR3 extends over 16 amino acids. Here the CDR3 DNA reads TGTGCCAGCAGCTTATCTGGGAGCAACTCCTACAATGAGCAGTTCTTC. Protein product: CASSLSGSNSYNEQFF.

The chain has TRBV19 and TRBJ1-2; 9 bases line up with TRBD1. Germline values: CDR1 LNHDA, CDR2 SQIVND (reference sequence). This CDR3 region has 16 residues. After removal of 6 bases from V and 2 bases from J, the junction contained 10 bases not matched to a gene. The CDR3 protein is CASRQSRGQGNYGYTF. The DNA for the CDR3 is TGTGCCAGTAGGCAATCCCGGGGACAGGGAAACTATGGCTACACCTTC.

Only one count was recorded for this clone. The V call is TRBV6-1, the J call TRBJ2-5; TRBD1 might be the D (6 bases). From germline, CDR1 is MNHNS and CDR2 SASEGT. This CDR3 has 15 residues. The germline V and J ends were trimmed by 2 bases and 2 bases, with 12 bases remaining between them. The CDR3 nucleotides are TGTGCCAGCAGTGAACAAGGGGGATTTCAAGAGACCCAGTACTTC. This codes for CASSEQGGFQETQYF.

The chain employs TRBV9 and TRBJ2-1; 9 bases agree with TRBD2. The CDR3 extends over 14 amino acids. Germline V gene lookup returns CDR1 SGDLS and CDR2 YYNGEE. V lost 0 bases to trimming and J lost 7 bases; unmatched junction nucleotides: 2. The CDR3 protein is CASSVVGLANEQFF. Written as DNA, the CDR3 is TGTGCCAGCAGCGTAGTAGGACTAGCGAATGAGCAGTTCTTC.

This clone was seen a single time. The chain is built from TRBV5-4 and TRBJ2-7; unclear D gene. The CDR3 is 13 amino acids. Germline CDR1 reads SGHNT; CDR2 reads YYREEE (reference sequence). Trimming removed 0 bases from V and 2 bases from J, with 6 bases in between. In DNA, the CDR3 is TGTGCCAGCAGCTTGGCCGGTCCCTACGAGCAGTACTTC. It codes for CASSLAGPYEQYF.

The chain has TRBV5-1 and TRBJ1-6; D is unclear. The CDR3 runs 17 residues. Germline-derived CDR1 and CDR2 are SGHRS and YFSETQ. The V and J ends lost 0 bases and 0 bases respectively, with 10 bases between them. CDR3 nucleotides: TGCGCCAGCAGCTTGGTGGGCAGCCTCTCCTATAATTCACCCCTCCACTTT. Encoded protein: CASSLVGSLSYNSPLHF.

A word on this clone: Germline is not matched at one junction end, which may reflect a read error. The J gene is TRBJ1-2, the V gene TRBV7-8, with 8 bases lining up with TRBD1. The germline V gene encodes CDR1 SGHVS and CDR2 FQNEAQ. This CDR3 spans 16 amino acids. CDR3 in amino acids: CASSLEWTGTNYGYTF. The CDR3 DNA follows: TGTGCCAGCAGTTTAGAATGGACAGGGACTAACTATGGCTACACCTTC.

The rearrangement joins TRBV30 to TRBJ2-6; D gene ambiguous. The ends were cut back, 5 bases at V and 4 bases at J, with 9 bases in the middle. Germline loops: CDR1 GTSNPN, CDR2 SVGIG (reference sequence). This CDR3 comprises 13 residues. CDR3 amino acids: CAWGVSGANVLTF. CDR3 DNA sequence: TGTGCCTGGGGGGTTTCCGGGGCCAACGTCCTGACTTTC. The full variable domain, completed using reference TRBV30 and TRBJ2-6, is SQTIHQWPATLVQPVGSPLSLECTVEGTSNPNLYWYRQAAGRGLQLLFYSVGIGQISSEVPQNLSASRPQDRQFILSSKKLLLSDSGFYLCAWGVSGANVLTFGAGSRLTVL.